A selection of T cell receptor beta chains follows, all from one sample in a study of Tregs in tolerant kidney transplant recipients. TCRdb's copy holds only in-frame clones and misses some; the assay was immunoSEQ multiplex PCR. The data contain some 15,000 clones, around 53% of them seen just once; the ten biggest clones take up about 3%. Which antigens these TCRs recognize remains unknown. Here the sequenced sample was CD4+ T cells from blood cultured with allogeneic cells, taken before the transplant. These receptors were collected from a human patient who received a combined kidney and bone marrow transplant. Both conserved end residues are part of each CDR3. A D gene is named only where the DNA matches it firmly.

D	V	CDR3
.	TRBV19	CASTSPRRDTEAFF
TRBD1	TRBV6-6	CASSYLRGRGNTIYF
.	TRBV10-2	CASSESPFSGRNSNQPRHF
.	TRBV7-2	CASSAASTSSYNSPLHF
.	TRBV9	CASSVAAGSFYGYTF
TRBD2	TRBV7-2	CASSFTSGRAGEQYF
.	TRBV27	CARRTHSFF
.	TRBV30	CASQGGGQPQHF
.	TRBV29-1	CSIETGVDTQYF
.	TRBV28	CAIVGGVLGYTF
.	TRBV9	CASSVGAYRDEQYF
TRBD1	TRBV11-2	CASSLTPDPNRGILNEQFF
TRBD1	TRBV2	CASKQGARSPWDEKLFF
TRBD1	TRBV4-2	CASRTTGMNTEAFF
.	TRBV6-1	CASSYWGPSYEQYF
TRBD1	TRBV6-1	CASSRQGNYGYTF
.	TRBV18	CASSPPSVYGYTF
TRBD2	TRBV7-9	CASSDLTSGPYNEQFF
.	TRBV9	CASSVRGYGEQYF
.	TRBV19	CASSAAQWQPQHF
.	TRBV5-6	CASSLGAGYHNSPLHF
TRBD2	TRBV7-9	CASSMLAGGQETQYF
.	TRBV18	CASSPHRIGGATGELFF
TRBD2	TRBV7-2	CASSLAGLAGGYEQYF
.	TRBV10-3	CAISEARRDTQYF
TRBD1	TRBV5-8	CASSLPRDSASNQPQHF
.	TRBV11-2	CASSFYGLTSIYEQYF
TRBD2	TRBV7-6	CASSLSSGSFYEQFF
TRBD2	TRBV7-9	CASSLALAGTYNEQFF
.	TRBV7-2	CASSLGLNTDTQYF
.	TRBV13	CASSLVRPRWAAGDSTDTQYF
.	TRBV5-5	CASTQQLFGELFF
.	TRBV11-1	CASSLQDTQYF
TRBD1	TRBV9	CASSVNPGQGGEQYF
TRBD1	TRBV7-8	CASSALNRGGEKLFF
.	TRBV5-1	CASSLVKNTEAFF
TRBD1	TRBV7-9	CASSPRTGSYEQYF
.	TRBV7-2	CASSNLGANTGELFF
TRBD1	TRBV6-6	CASSGDRGREKLFF
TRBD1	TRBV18	CASSPPGTVMNTEAFF
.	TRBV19	CASSMILAMADTQYF
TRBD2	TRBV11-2	CASSLLAGYHEQFF
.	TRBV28	CAIKKPYGYTF
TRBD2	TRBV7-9	CASSSKRGLAGDTQYF
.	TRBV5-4	CASSFPGPNSPLHF
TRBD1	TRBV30	CAWSGQGGEQYF
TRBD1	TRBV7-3	CASSIQGTGSPLHF
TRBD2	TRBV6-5	CASSYVGGGIYEQYF
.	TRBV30	CAWSATTGSRLNEQFF
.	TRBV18	CASSHTFTNTEAFF
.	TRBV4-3	CASSQDLGGAKNIQYF
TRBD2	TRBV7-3	CASSLNAGGYEQYF
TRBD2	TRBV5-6	CASSPRTLAGYNEQFF
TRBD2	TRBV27	CASSRDLAGAREQFF
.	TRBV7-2	CASSLQGLGYTF